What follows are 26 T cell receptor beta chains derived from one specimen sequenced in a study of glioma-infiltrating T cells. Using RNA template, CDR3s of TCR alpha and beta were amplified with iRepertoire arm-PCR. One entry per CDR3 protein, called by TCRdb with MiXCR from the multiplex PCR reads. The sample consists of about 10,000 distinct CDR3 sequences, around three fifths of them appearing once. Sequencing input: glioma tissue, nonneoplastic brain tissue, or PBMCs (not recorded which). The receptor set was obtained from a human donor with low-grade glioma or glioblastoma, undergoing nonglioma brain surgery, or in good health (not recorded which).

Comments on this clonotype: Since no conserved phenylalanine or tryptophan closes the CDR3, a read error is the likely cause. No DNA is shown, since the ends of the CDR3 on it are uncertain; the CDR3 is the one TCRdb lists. The CDR3 spells CASSLGGLGSHAGELFL. The genes are TRBV7-2 and TRBJ2-2; the table names TRBD2, a call not compared with the DNA. The CDR3 is 17 residues long, ends included. The germline V gene encodes CDR1 SGHTA and CDR2 FQGNSA.

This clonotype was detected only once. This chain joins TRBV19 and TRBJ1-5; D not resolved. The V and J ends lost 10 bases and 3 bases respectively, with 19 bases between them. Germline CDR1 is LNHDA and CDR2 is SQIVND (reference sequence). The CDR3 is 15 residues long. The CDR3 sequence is CATKVTWVFNQPQHF. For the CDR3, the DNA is TGTGCCACAAAGGTAACATGGGTCTTCAATCAGCCCCAGCATTTT.

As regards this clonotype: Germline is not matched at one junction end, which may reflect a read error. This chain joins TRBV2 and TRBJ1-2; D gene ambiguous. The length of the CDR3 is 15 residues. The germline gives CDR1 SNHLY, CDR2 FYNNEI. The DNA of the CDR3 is TGTGCCAGCAGTGAATTGGGAATCATAATATATGGCCACACCTTC. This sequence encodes CASSELGIIIYGHTF. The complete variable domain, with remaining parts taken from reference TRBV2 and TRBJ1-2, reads EPEVTQTPSHQVTQMGQEVILRCVPISNHLYFYWYRQILGQKVEFLVSFYNNEISEKSEIFDDQFSVERPDGSNFTLKIRSTKLEDSAMYFCASSELGIIIYGHTFGSGTRLTVV.

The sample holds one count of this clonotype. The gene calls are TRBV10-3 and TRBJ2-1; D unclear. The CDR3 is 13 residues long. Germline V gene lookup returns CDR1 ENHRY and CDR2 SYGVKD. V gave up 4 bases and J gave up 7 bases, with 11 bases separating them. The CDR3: CAISVDRVNEQFF. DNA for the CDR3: TGTGCCATCAGTGTGGATCGGGTGAATGAGCAGTTCTTC.

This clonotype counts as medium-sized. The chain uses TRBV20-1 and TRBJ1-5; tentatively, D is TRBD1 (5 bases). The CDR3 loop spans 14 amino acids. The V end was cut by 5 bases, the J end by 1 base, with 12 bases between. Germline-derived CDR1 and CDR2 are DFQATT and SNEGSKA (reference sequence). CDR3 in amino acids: CSAPLRDSNQPQHF. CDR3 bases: TGCAGTGCTCCACTCCGGGACAGCAATCAGCCCCAGCATTTT.

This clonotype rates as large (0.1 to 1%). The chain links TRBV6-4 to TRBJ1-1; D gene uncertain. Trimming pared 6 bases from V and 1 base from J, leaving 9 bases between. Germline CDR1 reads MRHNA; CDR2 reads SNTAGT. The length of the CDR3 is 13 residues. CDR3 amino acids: CASSPTANTEAFF. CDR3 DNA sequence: TGTGCCAGCAGCCCTACTGCGAACACTGAAGCTTTCTTT.

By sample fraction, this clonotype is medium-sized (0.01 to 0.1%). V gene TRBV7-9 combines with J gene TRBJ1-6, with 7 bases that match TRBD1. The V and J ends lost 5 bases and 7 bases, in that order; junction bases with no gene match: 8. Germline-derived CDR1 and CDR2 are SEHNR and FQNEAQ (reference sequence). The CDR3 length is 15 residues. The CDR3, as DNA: TGTGCCAGCAGCGATACCGGGACAGCCAATTCACCCCTCCACTTT. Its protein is CASSDTGTANSPLHF.

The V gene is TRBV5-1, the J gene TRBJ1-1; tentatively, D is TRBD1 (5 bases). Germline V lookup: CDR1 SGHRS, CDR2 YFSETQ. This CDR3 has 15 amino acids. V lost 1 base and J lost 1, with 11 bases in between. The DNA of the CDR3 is TGCGCCAGCAGCTTGTCGATTGGACAGAACACTGAAGCTTTCTTT. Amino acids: CASSLSIGQNTEAFF. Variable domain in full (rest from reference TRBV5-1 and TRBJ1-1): KAGVTQTPRYLIKTRGQQVTLSCSPISGHRSVSWYQQTPGQGLQFLFEYFSETQRNKGNFPGRFSGRQFSNSRSEMNVSTLELGDSALYLCASSLSIGQNTEAFFGQGTRLTVV.

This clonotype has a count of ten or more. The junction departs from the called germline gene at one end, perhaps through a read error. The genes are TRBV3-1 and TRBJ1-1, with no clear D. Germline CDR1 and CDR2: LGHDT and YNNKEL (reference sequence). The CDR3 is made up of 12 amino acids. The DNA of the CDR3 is TGTGCCATCAGCCAAAAGAACACTGAAGCTTTCTTT. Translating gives CAISQKNTEAFF.

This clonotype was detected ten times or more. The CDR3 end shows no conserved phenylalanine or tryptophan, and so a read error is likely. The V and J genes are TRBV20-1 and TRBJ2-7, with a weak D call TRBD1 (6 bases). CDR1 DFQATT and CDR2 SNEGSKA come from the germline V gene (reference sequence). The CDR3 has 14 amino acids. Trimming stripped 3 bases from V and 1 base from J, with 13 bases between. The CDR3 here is CSASVGASSYEQYL. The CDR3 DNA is TGCAGTGCTAGTGTGGGGGCGAGTTCCTACGAGCAGTACCTC.

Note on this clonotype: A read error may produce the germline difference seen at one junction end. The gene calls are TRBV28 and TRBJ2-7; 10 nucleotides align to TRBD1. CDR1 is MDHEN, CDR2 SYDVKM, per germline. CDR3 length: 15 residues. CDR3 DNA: TGTGCCAGCAGTCAGACAGGGGGCGTAGGTTACGAGCAGTATTTC. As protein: CASSQTGGVGYEQYF.

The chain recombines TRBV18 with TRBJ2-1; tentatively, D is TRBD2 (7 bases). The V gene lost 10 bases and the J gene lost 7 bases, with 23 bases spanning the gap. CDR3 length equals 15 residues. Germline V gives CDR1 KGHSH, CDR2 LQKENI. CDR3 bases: TGTGCCATCTCCCAGCGGGACATGGGTCAAAATGAGCAGTTCTTC. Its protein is CAISQRDMGQNEQFF.

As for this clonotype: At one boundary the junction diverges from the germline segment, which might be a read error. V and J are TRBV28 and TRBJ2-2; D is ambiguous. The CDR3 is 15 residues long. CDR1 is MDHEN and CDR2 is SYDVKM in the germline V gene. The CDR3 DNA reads TGTGCCAGCAGTTATGGTGGGCGTGGCACCTGGGAGCTGTTTTTT. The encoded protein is CASSYGGRGTWELFF.

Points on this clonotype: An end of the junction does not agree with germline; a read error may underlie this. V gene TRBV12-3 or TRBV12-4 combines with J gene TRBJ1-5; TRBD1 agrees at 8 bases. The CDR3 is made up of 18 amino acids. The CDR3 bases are TGTGCCAGCAGCTACACTAGAACGACAGGGGTGAGCAATCAGCCCAAGCATTTT. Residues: CASSYTRTTGVSNQPKHF.

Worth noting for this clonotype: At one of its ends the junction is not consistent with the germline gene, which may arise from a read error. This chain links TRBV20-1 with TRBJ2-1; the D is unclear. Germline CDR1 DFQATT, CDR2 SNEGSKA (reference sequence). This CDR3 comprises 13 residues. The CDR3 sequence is CSVRDRSYNEEFF. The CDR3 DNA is TGCAGTGTTAGAGATAGGTCTTACAATGAGGAGTTCTTC.

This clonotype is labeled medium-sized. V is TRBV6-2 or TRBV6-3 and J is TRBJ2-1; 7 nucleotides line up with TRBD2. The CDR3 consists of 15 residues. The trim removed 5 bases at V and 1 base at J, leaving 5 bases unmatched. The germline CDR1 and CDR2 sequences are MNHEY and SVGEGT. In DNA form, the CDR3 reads TGTGCCAGCAGTGAAGTAGCGGGTTCCTACAATGAGCAGTTCTTC. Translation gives CASSEVAGSYNEQFF.

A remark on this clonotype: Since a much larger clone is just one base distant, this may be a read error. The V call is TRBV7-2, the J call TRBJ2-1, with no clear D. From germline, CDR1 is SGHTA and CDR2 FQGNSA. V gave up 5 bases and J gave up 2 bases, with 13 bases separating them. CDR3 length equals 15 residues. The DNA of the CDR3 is TGTGCCAGCAGCACAAGGGTCCACACCTACAATGAGCAGTTCTTC. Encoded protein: CASSTRVHTYNEQFF.

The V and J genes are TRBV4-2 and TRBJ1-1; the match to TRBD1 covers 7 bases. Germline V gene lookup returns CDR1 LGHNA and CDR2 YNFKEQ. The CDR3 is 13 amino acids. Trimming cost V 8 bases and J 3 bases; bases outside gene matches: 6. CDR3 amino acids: CASARQGHTEAFF. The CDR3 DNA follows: TGTGCCAGCGCCCGACAGGGACACACTGAAGCTTTCTTT.

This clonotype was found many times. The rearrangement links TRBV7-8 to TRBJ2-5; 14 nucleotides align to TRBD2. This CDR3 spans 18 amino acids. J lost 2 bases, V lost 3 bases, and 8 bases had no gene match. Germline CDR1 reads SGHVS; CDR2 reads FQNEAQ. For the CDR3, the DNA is TGTGCCAGCAGCTTCCCGGGACTAGCGGGAGAAGGTCAAGAGACCCAGTACTTC. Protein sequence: CASSFPGLAGEGQETQYF.

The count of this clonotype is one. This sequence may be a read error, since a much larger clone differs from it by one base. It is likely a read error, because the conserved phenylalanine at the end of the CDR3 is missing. The CDR3 spells CSVKDSTESDGYTL. Written as DNA, the CDR3 is TGCAGCGTGAAAGATTCGACAGAAAGTGATGGCTACACCTTA. The rearrangement uses TRBV29-1 and TRBJ1-2; TRBD1 might be the D (5 bases). Trimming removed 6 bases at V and 6 bases at J, with 20 bases between. Germline-derived CDR1 and CDR2 are SQVTM and ANQGSEA. The CDR3 spans 14 residues.

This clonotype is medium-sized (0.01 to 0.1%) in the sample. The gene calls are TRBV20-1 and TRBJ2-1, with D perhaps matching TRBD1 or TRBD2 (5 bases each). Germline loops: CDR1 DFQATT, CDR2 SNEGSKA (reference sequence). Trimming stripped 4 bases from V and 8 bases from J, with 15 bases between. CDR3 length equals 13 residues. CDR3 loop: CSATSDGAHEQFF. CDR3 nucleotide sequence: TGCAGTGCTACATCGGACGGGGCCCATGAGCAGTTCTTC.

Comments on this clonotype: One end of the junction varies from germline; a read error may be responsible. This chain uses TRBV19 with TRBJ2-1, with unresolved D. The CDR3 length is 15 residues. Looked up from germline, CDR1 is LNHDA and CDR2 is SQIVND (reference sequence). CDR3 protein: CASSMKASSYNEKFF. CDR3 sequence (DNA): TGTGCCAGTAGTATGAAGGCATCCTCCTACAATGAGAAGTTCTTC.

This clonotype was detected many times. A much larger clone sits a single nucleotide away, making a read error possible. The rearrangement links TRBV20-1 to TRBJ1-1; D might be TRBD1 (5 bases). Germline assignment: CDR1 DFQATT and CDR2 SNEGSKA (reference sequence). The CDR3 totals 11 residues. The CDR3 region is CSASSGTGAFF. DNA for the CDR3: TGCAGTGCTAGTTCTGGGACTGGAGCTTTCTTT.

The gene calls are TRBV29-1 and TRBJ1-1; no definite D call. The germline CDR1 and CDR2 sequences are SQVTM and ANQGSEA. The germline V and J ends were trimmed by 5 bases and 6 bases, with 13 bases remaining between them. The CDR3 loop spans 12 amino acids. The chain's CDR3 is CSVMFLNSEAFF. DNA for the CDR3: TGCAGCGTTATGTTTCTCAACTCTGAAGCTTTCTTT.

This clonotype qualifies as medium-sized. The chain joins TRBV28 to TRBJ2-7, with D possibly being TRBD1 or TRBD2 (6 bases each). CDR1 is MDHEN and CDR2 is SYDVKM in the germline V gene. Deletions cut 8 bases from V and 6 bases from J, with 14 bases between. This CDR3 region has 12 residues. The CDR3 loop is CASQVRGGEQYF. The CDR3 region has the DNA TGTGCCAGCCAGGTCAGGGGAGGCGAGCAGTACTTC.

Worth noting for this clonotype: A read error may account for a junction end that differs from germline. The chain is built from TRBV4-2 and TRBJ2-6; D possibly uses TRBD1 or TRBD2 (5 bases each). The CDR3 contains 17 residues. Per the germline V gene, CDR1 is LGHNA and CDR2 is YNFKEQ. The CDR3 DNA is TGTGCCAGCAGCCAAGAAATGACGGGGCGAGGGGCCAACGCCCTGACTTTC. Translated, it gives CASSQEMTGRGANALTF.